The entry below describes one T cell receptor (beta chain). For Graves' hyperthyroidism to be stable, ophthalmopathy could not progress within 18 months. Amplified regions were TCR beta CDR3 sequences from RNA transcripts. The HTBI primer set drove a first-round RT-PCR of the TCR CDR3. Each CDR3 protein is one row after TCRdb ran MiXCR on the multiplex PCR reads. Of approximately 640,000 distinct CDR3 sequences listed, roughly a sixth are singletons. The germline CDR1 and CDR2 sequences are SGHTS and YDEGEE. V lost 0 bases and J 5 bases, leaving 12 bases between the germline ends. CDR3 length: 15 residues. The sample originates from a study of T cells in Graves' hyperthyroidism and ophthalmopathy.

The genes are TRBV5-8 and TRBJ1-3; tentative D call: TRBD1 (5 bases). Sequencing was done on a sample of blood. This TCR came from a man over 45 with Graves' hyperthyroidism. The CDR3 DNA is TGTGCCAGCAGCTTGGGGCACGGGACTAGAAACACCATATATTTT. It codes for CASSLGHGTRNTIYF. Drawing the rest from reference TRBV5-8 and TRBJ1-3, the complete variable domain is EAGVTQSPTHLIKTRGQQATLRCSPISGHTSVYWYQQALGLGLQFLLWYDEGEERNRGNFPPRFSGRQFPNYSSELNVNALELEDSALYLCASSLGHGTRNTIYFGEGSWLTVV.